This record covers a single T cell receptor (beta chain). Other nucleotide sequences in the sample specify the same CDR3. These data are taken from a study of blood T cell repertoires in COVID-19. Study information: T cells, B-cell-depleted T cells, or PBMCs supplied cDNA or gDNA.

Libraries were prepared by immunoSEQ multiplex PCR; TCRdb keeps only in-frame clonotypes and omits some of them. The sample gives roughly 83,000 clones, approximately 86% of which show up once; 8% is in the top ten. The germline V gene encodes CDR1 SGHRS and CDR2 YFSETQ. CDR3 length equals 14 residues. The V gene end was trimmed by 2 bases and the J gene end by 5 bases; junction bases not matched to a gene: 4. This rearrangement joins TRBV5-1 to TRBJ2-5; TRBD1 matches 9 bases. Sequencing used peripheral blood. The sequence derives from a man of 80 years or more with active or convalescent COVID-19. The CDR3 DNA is TGCGCCAGCAGCTTTACAGGGGGCGTCGAGACCCAGTACTTC. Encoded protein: CASSFTGGVETQYF.